This T cell receptor (beta chain) comes out of a study of OX40 agonist ivuxolimab in advanced cancers. Study overall: Patients were dosed with the agonistic anti-OX40 (CD134) antibody ivuxolimab.

V gave up 5 bases and J gave up 4 bases, with 19 bases separating them. The CDR3 covers 16 residues. Germline V CDR1 and CDR2: SGHAT, FQNNGV. Clones were read by immunoSEQ multiplex PCR, and TCRdb kept only the in-frame ones, dropping some. Of some 51,000 clones in the sample, roughly 80% were seen once. Material: CD4+ or CD8+ T cells sorted from blood, obtained in a trial of the OX40 agonist ivuxolimab. V is TRBV11-2 and J is TRBJ2-3; no clear D gene. The TCR was taken from an adult with an advanced solid tumor such as melanoma, head and neck, liver or kidney cancer. CDR3 DNA sequence: TGTGCCAGCAGCCGCTCGGGCGGAGCCTCCCCAGATACGCAGTATTTT. Residues: CASSRSGGASPDTQYF.